This TCR beta chain is from a study of blood T cell repertoires in COVID-19. The age range of participants was about 18 to 89 years, with residence in under 30 US areas. The repertoire was sequenced with immunoSEQ multiplex PCR; TCRdb's copy has only in-frame clones and lacks some. The data contain fewer than 350,000 clones, around 86% of them singletons. From germline, CDR1 is DFQATT and CDR2 SNEGSKA (reference sequence). The CDR3 extends over 11 amino acids. V was shortened by 7 bases and J by 4 bases, with 10 bases between the two germline ends. The clonotype originates from a man between 60 and 75 years old who had recovered from COVID-19. This rearrangement joins TRBV20-1 to TRBJ2-5, with D possibly TRBD2 on 5 matching bases. Input material: PBMCs or T cells enriched from blood (not recorded which). In DNA form, the CDR3 reads TGCAGTGTGGGTCGGGGAGAGACCCAGTACTTC. Its translation is CSVGRGETQYF.